This is a list of T cell receptor beta chains from one sample in a study of graft-versus-host responses after intestinal transplantation. Assay used: immunoSEQ multiplex PCR; TCRdb lists only in-frame clones, some missing. The table has under 95,000 clones, about 85% seen once. These receptors' targets are unknown. This material consisted of unstimulated CD4+ T cells sorted from spleen or lymph node cells, taken before transplant. All receptors come from a human donor who was the organ donor for an intestinal transplant. CDR3s include the opening cysteine and the closing phenylalanine or tryptophan. D genes are given only for firm matches. Size tells how often a clone was seen (once, few, many) or the class of an expanded clone, and some rows leave it out.

>NA|NA|TRBJ2-7|TRBV1
CTSSHTPEAPSSYEQYF
TGCACCAGCAGCCACACTCCGGAGGCTCCGAGCTCCTACGAGCAGTACTTC
>NA|NA|TRBJ1-1|TRBV19
CASSIGRGNTEAFF
TGTGCCAGTAGTATAGGCAGGGGTAACACTGAAGCTTTCTTT
>NA|NA|TRBJ2-1|TRBV20-1
CSASNYEQFF
TGCAGTGCTAGCAACTATGAGCAGTTCTTC
>NA|NA|TRBJ1-1|TRBV7-9
CASLGGNTEAFF
TGTGCCAGCCTCGGGGGAAACACTGAAGCTTTCTTT
>NA|NA|TRBJ1-5|TRBV6-1
CASSEQQLNQPQHF
TGTGCCAGCAGTGAACAACAGTTAAATCAGCCCCAGCATTTT
>NA|once|TRBJ2-3|TRBV25-1
CASKVGGNTDTQYF
TGTGCCAGCAAAGTAGGGGGAAACACAGATACGCAGTATTTT
>NA|NA|TRBJ1-5|TRBV7-9
CASSSSGLQPQHF
TGTGCCAGCAGCTCTTCTGGGCTCCAGCCCCAGCATTTT
>TRBD2|NA|TRBJ2-3|TRBV5-1
CASSPGLAGGTDTQYF
TGCGCCAGCAGCCCGGGACTAGCGGGGGGCACAGATACGCAGTATTTT
>NA|once|TRBJ2-7|TRBV4-2
CASSQDRPPRYEQYF
TGTGCCAGCAGCCAAGATCGTCCCCCCCGCTACGAGCAGTACTTC
>TRBD1|NA|TRBJ2-6|TRBV7-9
CASSPGTGGGGANVLTF
TGTGCCAGCAGCCCCGGGACAGGGGGTGGAGGGGCCAACGTCCTGACTTTC
>NA|NA|TRBJ2-7|TRBV18
CASSSGTTPAEQYF
TGTGCCAGCTCATCCGGGACAACCCCAGCCGAGCAGTACTTC
>NA|few|TRBJ1-5|TRBV6-6
CASSPGGRNQPQHF
TGTGCCAGCAGTCCCGGGGGGCGGAATCAGCCCCAGCATTTT
>NA|NA|TRBJ2-3|TRBV19
CASNAGTLDTQYF
TGTGCCAGTAACGCAGGGACTTTGGATACGCAGTATTTT
>NA|few|TRBJ2-7|TRBV7-8
CASSAHRAAQYF
TGTGCCAGCAGCGCCCACAGGGCGGCACAGTACTTC
>TRBD1|NA|TRBJ2-5|TRBV7-8
CASSFLDRGYQETQYF
TGTGCCAGCAGCTTCCTGGACAGGGGATACCAAGAGACCCAGTACTTC
>NA|few|TRBJ2-2|TRBV6-5
CASHLRNTGELFF
TGTGCCAGTCATCTGAGAAACACCGGGGAGCTGTTTTTT
>NA|NA|TRBJ1-1|TRBV4-2
CASSQALIEQGFLF
TGTGCCAGCAGCCAAGCCTTAATCGAACAGGGTTTCCTCTTT
>NA|NA|TRBJ2-2|TRBV5-6
CASSLVGGAGELFF
TGTGCCAGCAGCTTGGTTGGAGGGGCCGGGGAGCTGTTTTTT
>NA|NA|TRBJ2-1|TRBV6-5
CASRKAASLPEQFF
TGTGCCAGCAGGAAGGCGGCTAGCCTCCCTGAGCAGTTCTTC
>NA|NA|TRBJ2-5|TRBV13
CASSWDIWGTQYF
TGTGCCAGCAGCTGGGACATATGGGGGACCCAGTACTTC
>TRBD1|few|TRBJ1-2|TRBV20-1
CSAKQGGYTF
TGCAGTGCCAAACAGGGGGGCTACACCTTC
>NA|NA|TRBJ1-5|TRBV10-2
CASSLTPYSNQPQHF
TGCGCCAGCAGCCTAACCCCTTATAGCAATCAGCCCCAGCATTTT
>NA|NA|TRBJ2-2|TRBV15
CATRMRAGELFF
TGTGCCACCAGGATGAGGGCCGGGGAGCTGTTTTTT
>NA|NA|TRBJ1-4|TRBV11-2
CASSLDGAGRKLFF
TGTGCCAGCAGCTTAGATGGGGCCGGGCGAAAACTGTTTTTT
>TRBD2|NA|TRBJ2-3|TRBV11-1
CASSQLLAGVNTQYF
TGTGCCAGCAGCCAGCTTCTGGCGGGGGTGAATACGCAGTATTTT
>NA|once|TRBJ2-5|TRBV20-1
CSVTTRQTQYF
TGCAGTGTCACAACTAGGCAGACCCAGTACTTC
>NA|NA|TRBJ1-2|TRBV25-1
CASTGRAHYGYTF
TGTGCCAGCACCGGCAGGGCTCATTATGGCTACACCTTC
>TRBD1|NA|TRBJ2-7|TRBV28
CASRPGQPSYEQYF
TGTGCCAGCAGACCGGGACAGCCCTCCTACGAGCAGTACTTC
>NA|NA|TRBJ1-2|TRBV5-8
CASSERDYGYTF
TGTGCCAGCAGCGAGCGGGATTATGGCTACACCTTC
>NA|NA|TRBJ1-1|TRBV5-1
CASSHRQNTEAFF
TGCGCCAGCAGCCATCGACAGAACACTGAAGCTTTCTTT
>NA|NA|TRBJ1-1|TRBV6-5
CASSYTSQVERTEAFF
TGTGCCAGCAGTTACACCTCCCAAGTCGAGCGCACTGAAGCTTTCTTT
>NA|NA|TRBJ2-5|TRBV27
CASSLSRAETQYF
TGTGCCAGCAGTTTATCGAGGGCGGAGACCCAGTACTTC
>TRBD2|NA|TRBJ2-1|TRBV28
CASSLGLAGGIYNEQFF
TGTGCCAGCAGTTTGGGACTAGCGGGGGGGATATACAATGAGCAGTTCTTC
>TRBD2|NA|TRBJ2-7|TRBV18
CASSPRAGGRYEQYF
TGTGCCAGCTCACCGCGGGCGGGAGGACGGTACGAGCAGTACTTC
>NA|NA|TRBJ1-3|TRBV7-9
CASTRGLDTIYF
TGTGCCAGCACCAGAGGGTTAGACACCATATATTTT
>NA|NA|TRBJ2-7|TRBV5-1
CASSLGRPEVEQYF
TGCGCCAGCAGCTTGGGACGCCCGGAGGTCGAGCAGTACTTC
>NA|NA|TRBJ1-5|TRBV6-5
CASSPQGIRGQPQHF
TGTGCCAGCAGTCCGCAGGGCATTAGAGGTCAGCCCCAGCATTTT